This TCR beta chain was documented in a study of blood T cells in healthy people across ages. CDR3 size: 13 residues. Germline lookup yields CDR1 SGHRS and CDR2 YFSETQ. The V end was cut by 4 bases, the J end by 4 bases, with 11 bases between. Extraction of total RNA produced a minimum of 5.5 micrograms from each sample. A second PCR, run for about 6 to 11 cycles, used a sample-barcoded 5' primer plus a J-beta primer mix. TCRdb ran MiXCR on the 5' RACE reads and lists one entry per CDR3 protein. The table has about 1.5 million distinct CDR3 sequences, less than 45% seen once. For this clonotype: The antigen is undetermined.

The study's findings and limits: Long-lived donors exceeded aged donors in naive CD4+ cells and diversity.

Sequences were obtained from blood. V usage is TRBV5-1 and J usage is TRBJ1-2; perhaps TRBD1 as D (6 bases). The clonotype originates from a woman younger than 30 in good health. The CDR3 protein is CASSRDTIYGYTF. CDR3 nucleotide sequence: TGCGCCAGCAGCCGGGACACCATCTATGGCTACACCTTC.